The following is a TCR beta chain sequence with its context. Method: immunoSEQ multiplex PCR; TCRdb's copy keeps in-frame clones and lacks some. The sample consists of about 50,000 clones, 80% to 90% of them appearing once. CDR3 length: 15 amino acids. Trimming shortened V by 5 bases and J by 1 base, and 11 bases separated the two germline ends. Patients of the Seattle cohort, enrolled during active infection, were followed longitudinally. This entry comes from a study of blood T cell repertoires in COVID-19. For the study at large: Whether acute or convalescent, the COVID-19 samples came from the United States, Italy and Spain. The cDNA or gDNA used as material had been derived from T cells, B-cell-depleted T cells, or PBMCs.

This TCR came from a woman aged 55-75 years with COVID-19, enrolled during active disease. The V and J genes are TRBV23-1 and TRBJ2-2; the D is unclear. TRBV23-1 is given ORF status, its function remaining uncertain. The sequenced material came from peripheral blood. CDR3 nucleotide sequence: TGCGCCAGCAGTTCCTCCCTCTTGAACACCGGGGAGCTGTTTTTT. It codes for CASSSSLLNTGELFF.